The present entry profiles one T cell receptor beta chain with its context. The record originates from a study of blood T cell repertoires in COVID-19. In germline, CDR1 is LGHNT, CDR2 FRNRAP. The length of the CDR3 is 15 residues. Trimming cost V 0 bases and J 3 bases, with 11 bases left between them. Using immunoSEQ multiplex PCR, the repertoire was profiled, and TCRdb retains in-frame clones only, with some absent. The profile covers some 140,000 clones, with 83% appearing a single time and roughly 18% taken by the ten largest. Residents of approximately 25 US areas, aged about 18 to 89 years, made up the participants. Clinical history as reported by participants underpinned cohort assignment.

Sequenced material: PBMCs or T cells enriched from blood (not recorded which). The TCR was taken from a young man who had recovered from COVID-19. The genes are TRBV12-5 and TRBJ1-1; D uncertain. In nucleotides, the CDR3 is TGTGCTAGTGGTTTGGTATCAAGCGGGGACACTGAAGCTTTCTTT. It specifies CASGLVSSGDTEAFF.